Shown below are 30 T cell receptor beta chains from a single sample sequenced in a study of OX40 agonist ivuxolimab in advanced cancers. The data were produced by immunoSEQ multiplex PCR, yet TCRdb's version contains in-frame clones alone and is incomplete. The sample lists some 44,000 clones, about four fifths occurring once. The sequenced sample was CD4+ or CD8+ T cells sorted from blood, obtained in a trial of the OX40 agonist ivuxolimab. These receptors originate from an adult with an advanced solid tumor such as melanoma, head and neck, liver or kidney cancer.

The V gene is TRBV18, the J gene TRBJ2-1; either TRBD1 or TRBD2 may fit D (5 bases each). Trimming shortened V by 3 bases and J by 0 bases, and 15 bases separated the two germline ends. The CDR3 consists of 17 residues. Germline V CDR1 and CDR2: KGHSH, LQKENI. CDR3 DNA sequence: TGTGCCAGCTCACCCTTGGGACCCGACAGCTCCTACAATGAGCAGTTCTTC. It is translated as CASSPLGPDSSYNEQFF. The whole variable domain, remainder taken from reference TRBV18 and TRBJ2-1, is NAGVMQNPRHLVRRRGQEARLRCSPMKGHSHVYWYRQLPEEGLKFMVYLQKENIIDESGMPKERFSAEFPKEGPSILRIQQVVRGDSAAYFCASSPLGPDSSYNEQFFGPGTRLTVL.

This clone turned up a few times. The rearrangement joins TRBV5-5 to TRBJ2-5; 9 bases match TRBD2. This CDR3 is built from 15 residues. The germline gives CDR1 SGHKS, CDR2 YYEKEE (reference sequence). J was trimmed by 1 base and V by 5 bases; bases with no gene match: 6. CDR3 sequence (DNA): TGTGCCAGCAGTAATAGCGGGAGAAGCCAAGAGACCCAGTACTTC. Translating gives CASSNSGRSQETQYF. Filled out from reference TRBV5-5 and TRBJ2-5, the complete variable domain reads DAGVTQSPTHLIKTRGQQVTLRCSPISGHKSVSWYQQVLGQGPQFIFQYYEKEERGRGNFPDRFSARQFPNYSSELNVNALLLGDSALYLCASSNSGRSQETQYFGPGTRLLVL.

This rearrangement joins TRBV4-1 to TRBJ2-7, with a weak D call TRBD1 (5 bases). CDR1 and CDR2 (germline): MGHRA, YSYEKL. Trimming removed 0 bases at V and 4 bases at J, with 16 bases between. This CDR3 has 16 residues. The CDR3: CASSQDRGHPLYEQYF. In DNA, the CDR3 is TGCGCCAGCAGCCAAGATAGAGGACACCCACTATACGAGCAGTACTTC.

The chain joins TRBV5-1 to TRBJ2-1; 9 positions agree with TRBD2. The V gene end was trimmed by 6 bases and the J gene end by 9 bases; junction bases not matched to a gene: 13. The CDR3 contains 15 residues. Germline V gene lookup returns CDR1 SGHRS and CDR2 YFSETQ. CDR3 in DNA: TGCGCCAGCATGCTTGGGGCGGGAGGGCCAGGTGAGCAGTTCTTC. It yields the protein CASMLGAGGPGEQFF.

The rearrangement joins TRBV10-2 to TRBJ1-3; D is perhaps TRBD1 (5 bases). V lost 10 bases to trimming and J lost 4 bases, with 17 bases between them. The germline V gene has CDR1 WSHSY and CDR2 SAAADI. This CDR3 comprises 14 residues. The CDR3 region is CATSLGARGNTIYF. The DNA for the CDR3 is TGCGCCACCAGCCTCGGGGCCAGGGGAAACACCATATATTTT.

This sequence joins TRBV6-5 and TRBJ1-4; D is possibly TRBD1 (6 bases). V gave up 7 bases and J gave up 5 bases, with 11 bases separating them. The CDR3 length is 13 residues. Germline V gives CDR1 MNHEY, CDR2 SVGAGI. The CDR3 loop reads CASMGGGNEKLFF. In DNA, the CDR3 is TGTGCCAGCATGGGAGGGGGAAATGAAAAACTGTTTTTT.

The genes are TRBV7-8 and TRBJ1-3; 7 bases are shared with TRBD1. V shed 4 bases and J 2 bases; nucleotides not matched to a gene: 8. From germline, CDR1 is SGHVS and CDR2 FQNEAQ. This CDR3 contains 16 residues. The CDR3 sequence: CASSSTLGGPGNTIYF. The DNA of the CDR3 is TGTGCCAGCAGCTCTACCTTAGGGGGCCCTGGAAACACCATATATTTT.

This chain uses TRBV19 with TRBJ2-5; D not resolved. The end of the DNA is better explained by TRBJ2-7, so the J call may be wrong. This CDR3 spans 19 amino acids. Germline V gene sequence: CDR1 LNHDA, CDR2 SQIVND (reference sequence). DNA of the CDR3: TGTGCCAGTACCGATAGGTTATTTCGTGCAGTTCGAAACTCCTACGAGCAGTACTTC. It is translated as CASTDRLFRAVRNSYEQYF.

The chain recombines TRBV11-1 with TRBJ2-7, with TRBD1 matching over 7 bases. The CDR3 is 14 residues long. CDR1 SGHAT and CDR2 FQDESV come from the germline V gene (reference sequence). V gave up 5 bases and J gave up 5 bases; unmatched junction bases: 9. CDR3 region: CASSKSDRADEQYF. CDR3 sequence (DNA): TGTGCCAGCAGCAAAAGCGACAGGGCCGACGAGCAGTACTTC. Supplemented by reference TRBV11-1 and TRBJ2-7, the full variable domain reads EAEVAQSPRYKITEKSQAVAFWCDPISGHATLYWYRQILGQGPELLVQFQDESVVDDSQLPKDRFSAERLKGVDSTLKIQPAELGDSAMYLCASSKSDRADEQYFGPGTRLTVT.

The CDR3 loop reads CASSVGTAGELFF. The CDR3, as DNA: TGTGCCAGCAGTGTTGGGACAGCCGGGGAGCTGTTTTTT. The chain carries TRBV2 and TRBJ2-2, with 7 nucleotides matching TRBD1. V trimming: 4 bases; J trimming: 6 bases; junction bases outside the gene matches: 2. The CDR3 length is 13 residues. Per germline, CDR1 SNHLY and CDR2 FYNNEI.

The chain links TRBV4-2 to TRBJ2-5, with D unclear. The germline V and J ends were trimmed by 0 bases and 5 bases, with 10 bases remaining between them. This CDR3 is built from 14 residues. Germline assignment: CDR1 LGHNA and CDR2 YNFKEQ. The CDR3 coding sequence is TGTGCCAGCAGCCAAGAGCGGACCGCGGAGACCCAGTACTTC. It codes for CASSQERTAETQYF.

This chain uses TRBV7-9 with TRBJ2-2; D gene unclear. Per germline, CDR1 SEHNR and CDR2 FQNEAQ (reference sequence). The CDR3 length is 12 residues. Trimming pared 1 base from V and 5 bases from J, leaving 2 bases between. In nucleotides, the CDR3 is TGTGCCAGCAGCTTAGAAACCGGGGAGCTGTTTTTT. Protein sequence: CASSLETGELFF.

The chain recombines TRBV10-2 with TRBJ1-1; TRBD1 matches at 11 bases. V lost 5 bases to trimming and J lost 5 bases; unmatched junction nucleotides: 7. The CDR3 is 15 residues long. Germline CDR1 reads WSHSY; CDR2 reads SAAADI. CDR3 protein: CASSPMGTGGTEAFF. CDR3 DNA: TGCGCCAGCAGTCCTATGGGGACAGGGGGGACTGAAGCTTTCTTT.

The V and J genes are TRBV6-1 and TRBJ2-3; the D gene could be TRBD1 or TRBD2 (5 bases each). CDR3 size: 12 residues. Trimming stripped 6 bases from V and 7 bases from J, with 11 bases between. The germline gives CDR1 MNHNS, CDR2 SASEGT. As DNA, the CDR3 is TGTGCCAGCAGAGGGGAGACCAATACGCAGTATTTT. Translation: CASRGETNTQYF.

The chain couples TRBV11-3 to TRBJ2-1, with TRBD2 matching over 8 bases. This CDR3 is 15 amino acids long. Germline V lookup: CDR1 SGHNT, CDR2 YENEEA. J gave up 3 bases and V 1 base, and 2 bases lay outside the gene matches. The CDR3 spells CASSLGAGVYNEQFF. The CDR3 DNA is TGTGCCAGCAGCTTAGGAGCGGGGGTCTACAATGAGCAGTTCTTC.

The V and J genes are TRBV6-5 and TRBJ2-7; D might be TRBD1 (7 bases). CDR1 and CDR2 from the germline V gene are MNHEY and SVGAGI. V gave up 2 bases and J gave up 6 bases, with 20 bases separating them. The CDR3 length is 16 residues. The CDR3 is CASSYAPGGGYSEQYF. The CDR3 nucleotides read TGTGCCAGCAGTTACGCTCCCGGAGGGGGCTACTCCGAGCAGTACTTC.

There are a few counts of this clone. The rearrangement joins TRBV9 to TRBJ2-7; D might be TRBD1 or TRBD2, each matching 5 bases. The germline V gene encodes CDR1 SGDLS and CDR2 YYNGEE. The CDR3 contains 15 residues. V shed 4 bases and J shed 5 bases, with 19 bases lying between them. Here the CDR3 reads CASSSGRRGLDEQYF. As DNA, the CDR3 is TGTGCCAGCAGCTCGGGGCGAAGAGGGTTGGACGAGCAGTACTTC.

The V and J genes are TRBV28 and TRBJ1-3, with a possible D match to TRBD1 (5 bases). The V and J ends lost 6 bases and 2 bases respectively, with 14 bases between them. This CDR3 is 15 amino acids long. Germline V gene lookup returns CDR1 MDHEN and CDR2 SYDVKM. In nucleotides, the CDR3 is TGTGCCAGCAGCCCCGGGGGGGTCCCTGGAAACACCATATATTTT. It specifies CASSPGGVPGNTIYF. The complete variable domain, with remaining parts taken from reference TRBV28 and TRBJ1-3, reads DVKVTQSSRYLVKRTGEKVFLECVQDMDHENMFWYRQDPGLGLRLIYFSYDVKMKEKGDIPEGYSVSREKKERFSLILESASTNQTSMYLCASSPGGVPGNTIYFGEGSWLTVV.

This clone has more than one count but fewer than ten. The chain has TRBV28 and TRBJ1-5; 7 bases agree with TRBD1. Germline trimming cut 8 bases from V and 2 bases from J; bases unmatched to any gene: 6. Germline CDR1 and CDR2: MDHEN and SYDVKM. CDR3 length equals 14 residues. The CDR3 reads CASHLTGGNQPQHF. The CDR3 nucleotides are TGTGCCAGCCACCTAACAGGGGGCAATCAGCCCCAGCATTTT.

V is TRBV19 and J is TRBJ2-3; maybe TRBD2 (5 bases). The ends were cut back, 1 base at V and 2 bases at J, with 10 bases in the middle. Germline CDR1 and CDR2: LNHDA and SQIVND (reference sequence). The CDR3 totals 15 residues. DNA of the CDR3: TGTGCCAGTAGTATAGGGAGGCCCTACACAGATACGCAGTATTTT. Translation: CASSIGRPYTDTQYF. Based on the CDR3 plus reference TRBV19 and TRBJ2-3, the full variable domain is DGGITQSPKYLFRKEGQNVTLSCEQNLNHDAMYWYRQDPGQGLRLIYYSQIVNDFQKGDIAEGYSVSREKKESFPLTVTSAQKNPTAFYLCASSIGRPYTDTQYFGPGTRLTVL.

The chain recombines TRBV27 with TRBJ2-3, with 8 nucleotides matching TRBD2. CDR3 length: 12 amino acids. V lost 6 bases to trimming and J lost 6 bases; unmatched junction nucleotides: 2. Germline CDR1 and CDR2: MNHEY and SMNVEV (reference sequence). CDR3 bases: TGTGCCAGCAGGGGACTAGGGGATACGCAGTATTTT. Its translation: CASRGLGDTQYF.

The chain employs TRBV28 and TRBJ1-1; 10 nucleotides align to TRBD1. The junction had 5 bases not matched to a gene; V was cut back by 6 bases and J by 4 bases. CDR1 and CDR2 (germline): MDHEN, SYDVKM. The CDR3 has 14 residues. In DNA form, the CDR3 reads TGTGCCAGCAGGACAGGGGGCTCGGTCACTGAAGCTTTCTTT. Translated: CASRTGGSVTEAFF.

In this sample, this clone turned up once. This sequence joins TRBV21-1 and TRBJ1-2. TRBV21-1 is a known pseudogene. The CDR3 length is 14 residues. CDR3 protein: CASTSYPGNYGYTF. CDR3 sequence (DNA): TGTGCGTCTACATCTTACCCTGGAAACTATGGCTACACCTTC.

The genes are TRBV14 and TRBJ2-5, with 11 nucleotides matching TRBD2. With 8 bases clipped from V and 3 bases from J, the junction kept 2 bases outside the gene matches. This CDR3 contains 13 residues. CDR1 is SGHDN and CDR2 is FVKESK in the germline V gene. CDR3 bases: TGTGCCAGCGGGGGACTAGCGGAAGAGACCCAGTACTTC. It encodes CASGGLAEETQYF.

The chain employs TRBV28 and TRBJ1-5; a weak D match, TRBD1 (6 bases). Per the germline V gene, CDR1 is MDHEN and CDR2 is SYDVKM. This CDR3 is built from 13 residues. V was cut by 7 bases and J by 6 bases, with 13 bases left in between. CDR3 sequence: CASTSPGAQPQHF. The CDR3 DNA reads TGTGCCAGCACCTCGCCGGGGGCTCAGCCCCAGCATTTT. Using reference TRBV28 and TRBJ1-5 for the parts outside the CDR3, the full variable domain is DVKVTQSSRYLVKRTGEKVFLECVQDMDHENMFWYRQDPGLGLRLIYFSYDVKMKEKGDIPEGYSVSREKKERFSLILESASTNQTSMYLCASTSPGAQPQHFGDGTRLSIL.

This chain links TRBV6-4 with TRBJ2-3, with TRBD2 identical over 9 bases. The CDR3 sequence is 16 residues long. Germline CDR1 is MRHNA and CDR2 is SNTAGT. The junction had 3 bases not matched to a gene; V was cut back by 0 bases and J by 2 bases. The DNA of the CDR3 is TGTGCCAGCAGTGACTCTCCTAGCGGGAACACAGATACGCAGTATTTT. It codes for CASSDSPSGNTDTQYF.

The J gene is TRBJ2-1, the V gene TRBV27, with TRBD1 matching 11 bases. Germline V gene sequence: CDR1 MNHEY, CDR2 SMNVEV (reference sequence). V was clipped by 2 bases and J by 3 bases; unmatched bases: 12. This CDR3 has 19 amino acids. The CDR3 loop reads CASSLGWGQGGIGYNEQFF. DNA of the CDR3: TGTGCCAGCAGTTTAGGATGGGGACAGGGGGGAATAGGCTACAATGAGCAGTTCTTC.

This chain uses TRBV28 with TRBJ1-3; 8 bases match TRBD1. Germline trimming cut 6 bases from V and 4 bases from J; bases unmatched to any gene: 14. Germline values: CDR1 MDHEN, CDR2 SYDVKM. This CDR3 is 17 amino acids long. DNA of the CDR3: TGTGCCAGCAGCTTGTGGGTAGGACAGGGCAGGGGAAACACCATATATTTT. Its translation: CASSLWVGQGRGNTIYF.

The chain employs TRBV25-1 and TRBJ1-3; D not certain. Germline values: CDR1 MGHDK, CDR2 SYGVNS. The CDR3 has 14 amino acids. The germline V and J ends were trimmed by 3 bases and 7 bases, with 13 bases remaining between them. The CDR3 nucleotides read TGTGCCAGCAGTGATCCCGGAACGGGGAACACCATATATTTT. Encoded protein: CASSDPGTGNTIYF.

The chain employs TRBV30 and TRBJ1-4; D is ambiguous. The CDR3 consists of 15 residues. Trimming took off 4 bases at V and 3 bases at J, with 15 bases between the two ends. Looked up from germline, CDR1 is GTSNPN and CDR2 is SVGIG (reference sequence). The CDR3 sequence is CAWNKVGLSNEKLFF. The CDR3 DNA follows: TGTGCCTGGAATAAAGTAGGGCTTTCTAATGAAAAACTGTTTTTT.